This passage covers 2 T cell receptor beta chains from one sample sequenced in a study of cytomegalovirus exposure and HLA in healthy donors. In the PCR, 60 Vbeta and 13 Jbeta primers were used. Libraries were prepared by immunoSEQ multiplex PCR; TCRdb keeps only in-frame clonotypes and omits some of them. The repertoire has about 100,000 clones, roughly three quarters of them found once; the top ten carry about a tenth. Sequencing was carried out using PBMCs. These receptors were obtained from a man aged 35 to 55 in good health and CMV-seropositive.

This clone has just one count. This CDR3 reads CASVEREDNEQFF. DNA of the CDR3: TGTGCCAGCGTCGAGCGGGAGGACAATGAGCAGTTCTTC. This chain joins TRBV2 and TRBJ2-1, with 9 bases lining up with TRBD2. The CDR3 contains 13 residues. V lost 8 bases and J lost 5; bases outside the gene matches: 4. Germline loops: CDR1 SNHLY, CDR2 FYNNEI.

V usage is TRBV19 and J usage is TRBJ1-1, with D possibly matching TRBD1 (5 bases). The CDR3 is 14 residues long. Germline V CDR1 and CDR2: LNHDA, SQIVND (reference sequence). Trimming left V 5 bases short and J 7 bases short, with 17 bases between. Here the CDR3 DNA reads TGTGCCAGTAGTGGCAGGGAGGGAGGCGATGAAGCTTTCTTT. It specifies CASSGREGGDEAFF.